The T cell receptor beta chain described here comes from a study of blood T cell repertoires in COVID-19. Method: immunoSEQ multiplex PCR; TCRdb's copy keeps in-frame clones and lacks some. The sample records around 180,000 clones, 70% to 90% being singletons. Sequencing was carried out using peripheral blood. This TCR was recovered from a human donor in a cohort sampled during active COVID-19.

The CDR3 is CASSPSLRDYEQYF. The DNA of the CDR3 is TGTGCCAGCTCACCATCGCTACGTGACTACGAGCAGTACTTC. V gene TRBV18 combines with J gene TRBJ2-7; D is unclear. The V gene's germline CDR1 is KGHSH and CDR2 LQKENI. With 2 bases removed from V and 3 bases from J, the gap between germline ends came to 11 bases. The CDR3 is made up of 14 amino acids.